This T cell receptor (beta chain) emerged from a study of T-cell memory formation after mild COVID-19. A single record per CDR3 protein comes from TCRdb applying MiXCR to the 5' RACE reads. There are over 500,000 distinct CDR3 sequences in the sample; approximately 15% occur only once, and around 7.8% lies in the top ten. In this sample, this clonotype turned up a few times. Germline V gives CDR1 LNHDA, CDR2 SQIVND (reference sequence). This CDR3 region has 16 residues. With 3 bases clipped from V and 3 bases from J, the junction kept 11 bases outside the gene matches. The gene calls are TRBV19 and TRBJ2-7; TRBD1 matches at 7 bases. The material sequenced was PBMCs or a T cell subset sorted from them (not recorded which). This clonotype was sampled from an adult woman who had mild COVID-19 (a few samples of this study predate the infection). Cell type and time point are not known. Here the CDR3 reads CASSMNLGTVYYEQYF. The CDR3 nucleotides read TGTGCCAGTAGTATGAATCTAGGGACAGTCTACTACGAGCAGTACTTC.